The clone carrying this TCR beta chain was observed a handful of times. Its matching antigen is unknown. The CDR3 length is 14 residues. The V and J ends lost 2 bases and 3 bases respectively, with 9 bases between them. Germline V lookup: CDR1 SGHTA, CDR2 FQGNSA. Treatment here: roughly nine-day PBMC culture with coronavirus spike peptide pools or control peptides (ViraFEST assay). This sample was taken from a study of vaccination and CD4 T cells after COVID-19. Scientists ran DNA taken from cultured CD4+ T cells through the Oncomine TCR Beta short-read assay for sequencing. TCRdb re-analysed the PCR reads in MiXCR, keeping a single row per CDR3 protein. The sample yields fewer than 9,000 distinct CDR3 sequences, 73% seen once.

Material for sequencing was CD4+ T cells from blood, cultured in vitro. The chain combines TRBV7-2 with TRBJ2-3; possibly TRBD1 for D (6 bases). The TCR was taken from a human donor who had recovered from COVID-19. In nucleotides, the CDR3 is TGTGCCAGCAGCTTATCCCAGGGGACAGATACGCAGTATTTT. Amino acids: CASSLSQGTDTQYF.